The entry below describes one T cell receptor (beta chain). Trimming cost V 4 bases and J 8 bases, with 14 bases left between them. From germline, CDR1 is MGHDK and CDR2 SYGVNS. This CDR3 comprises 14 residues. Treatment here: preoperative locoregional IRX-2 cytokine immunotherapy. Patients received preoperative, locoregional IRX-2 cytokine immunotherapy in a phase Ib study. The record originates from a study of preoperative IRX-2 immunotherapy in early breast cancer. TCRdb's table, derived via immunoSEQ multiplex PCR, lists solely in-frame clones and lacks some. The sample consists of over 25,000 clones, around 72% of them appearing once.

The rearrangement links TRBV25-1 to TRBJ1-4; D is perhaps TRBD1 (5 bases). This receptor was obtained from a human donor with breast cancer. The specimen comprised lymph node tissue, sampled after IRX-2 immunotherapy. The CDR3 DNA is TGTGCCAGCAGTGTAGGAGGGGAAGGGGAAAAACTGTTTTTT. Amino acids: CASSVGGEGEKLFF.